The present TCR beta chain was sequenced within a study of T cell clonality in common variable immunodeficiency. Findings and caveats of the study: Compared with controls, CVID subjects had fewer shared TCRbeta clones. Reportedly, TCR beta sequences from common variable immunodeficiency showed fewer deletions and N-nucleotide insertions. CVID patient heterogeneity limited repertoire-clinical complication correlations.

Comment on this clone: What it recognizes is unknown. The CDR3 is cut off 3 residues early in the read; its end comes from the germline J gene.

Clones were read by immunoSEQ multiplex PCR, and TCRdb kept only the in-frame ones, dropping some. This sample carries some 52,000 clones, none of them present only once. There are 15 residues in the CDR3. J was trimmed by 1 base and V by 4 bases; bases with no gene match: 4. The germline V gene encodes CDR1 SEHNR and CDR2 FQNEAQ (reference sequence). Sequenced sample: peripheral blood mononuclear cells. This receptor was identified in a person between 18 and 75 years old in good health. This chain joins TRBV7-9 and TRBJ2-7, with 10 bases matching TRBD1. CDR3 protein: CASSSGDRGSYEQYF. The part of the CDR3 DNA that was read is TGTGCCAGCAGCTCGGGGGACAGGGGATCCTACGAG. Full variable domain (missing parts from reference TRBV7-9 and TRBJ2-7): DTGVSQNPRHKITKRGQNVTFRCDPISEHNRLYWYRQTLGQGPEFLTYFQNEAQLEKSRLLSDRFSAERPKGSFSTLEIQRTEQGDSAMYLCASSSGDRGSYEQYFGPGTRLTVT.